Reported below is one T cell receptor (beta chain). The sample is drawn from a study of CD8+ T cells in alopecia areata. On the study more broadly: Once tofacitinib had been taken for 6 to 18 months, 6 months off drug followed.

RNA extraction and reverse transcription yielded cDNA as sequencing template. Profiling relied on immunoSEQ multiplex PCR, and the TCRdb table lists in-frame clones only, not all of them. This table has about 130,000 clones, around 50% appearing once. Treatment here: oral pan-JAK inhibitor, 5-10 mg twice daily. The receptor was isolated from a human donor with alopecia areata. The specimen comprised CD8+ T cells sorted from blood, sampled at week 4, from a patient treated with tofacitinib.

CDR3 DNA: TGTGCCACCGCCACAAATGGGGGCTCACCGGAGACCCAGTACTTC. Translating gives CATATNGGSPETQYF. V usage is TRBV15 and J usage is TRBJ2-5; D is possibly TRBD1 (6 bases). There are 15 residues in the CDR3. The V end was cut by 8 bases, the J end by 5 bases, with 21 bases between. The V gene's germline CDR1 is LNHNV and CDR2 YYDKDF (reference sequence).